This TCR beta chain is drawn from a study of T-cell memory formation after mild COVID-19. Findings and caveats of the study: A subset of responding clones appeared in pre-infection memory, suggesting cross-reactive memory joined. Contracting clones, day 15 to 85, had balanced CD4/CD8, and later expanders favored CD4+. Researchers report contracting CD4+ clones mostly in CM and EM, with CD8+ clones in EMRA.

This clonotype was seen only a few times. The antigen is unknown. Libraries for TCRalpha and TCRbeta carried sample barcodes and unique molecular identifiers via 5'RACE. TCRdb reprocessed the 5' RACE reads with MiXCR, giving one entry per CDR3 protein. This sample has tens of thousands of distinct CDR3 sequences, with about 9.4% found just once. The CDR3 sequence is 12 residues long. The germline gives CDR1 KGHSH, CDR2 LQKENI. V shed 3 bases and J shed 6 bases, with 6 bases lying between them. The chain employs TRBV18 and TRBJ1-5; D not certain. The sequence was collected from a man younger than 35 who had mild COVID-19 (a few samples of this study predate the infection). Cell type and time point are not known. Sequenced sample: PBMCs or a T cell subset sorted from them (not recorded which). CDR3 DNA: TGTGCCAGCTCACCCCACCCTCAGCCCCAGCATTTT. Amino acid sequence: CASSPHPQPQHF. The full variable domain, its missing parts supplied by reference TRBV18 and TRBJ1-5, is NAGVMQNPRHLVRRRGQEARLRCSPMKGHSHVYWYRQLPEEGLKFMVYLQKENIIDESGMPKERFSAEFPKEGPSILRIQQVVRGDSAAYFCASSPHPQPQHFGDGTRLSIL.